This T cell receptor beta chain was found in a study of shared clonotypes between healthy human individuals. At deep level, the assay was performed. The method was immunoSEQ multiplex PCR; TCRdb's version includes in-frame clones alone and lacks a portion of them. The sample includes about 680,000 clones, around 74% of them seen just once. The CDR3 has 15 residues. The germline gives CDR1 SGHNT, CDR2 YENEEA. The ends were cut back, 5 bases at V and 4 bases at J, with 17 bases in the middle. This clone has only a few counts. The receptor was derived from a woman aged 25-40 years in good health. Input material: memory CD4+ T cells sorted from blood. Subset noted: CD45RA-negative fraction. The V gene is TRBV11-3, the J gene TRBJ2-5; D remains ambiguous. CDR3 in amino acids: CASSAHSGMGETQYF. The CDR3 DNA follows: TGTGCCAGCAGCGCACATTCCGGCATGGGAGAGACCCAGTACTTC.